Below, one T cell receptor beta chain is given with its context. Method: immunoSEQ multiplex PCR; TCRdb's copy keeps in-frame clones and lacks some. The sample includes approximately 71,000 clones, about 94% of them seen just once. The data derive from a study of cytomegalovirus exposure and HLA in healthy donors. The V and J ends lost 2 bases and 3 bases, in that order; junction bases with no gene match: 7. This CDR3 comprises 16 residues. From germline, CDR1 is MNHEY and CDR2 SMNVEV (reference sequence). The sequenced sample consisted of PBMCs. V usage is TRBV27 and J usage is TRBJ2-3, with 8 bases lining up with TRBD2. This clonotype was sampled from a young woman in good health and CMV-seronegative. This CDR3 reads CASSLVPSGGTDTQYF. In DNA, the CDR3 is TGTGCCAGCAGTTTAGTTCCGAGCGGGGGAACAGATACGCAGTATTTT.